This TCR beta chain was sequenced in a study of shared clonotypes between healthy human individuals. Study findings and constraints: A generally larger estimated richness was seen in naive subsets than in memory subsets.

The naive CD8 subset, CD45RO-negative cells positively selected for CCR7, excluded terminally differentiated effector memory CD45RA+ cells. About this clone: Its antigen is unknown.

Germline V gene lookup returns CDR1 MDHEN and CDR2 SYDVKM. The V gene end was trimmed by 9 bases and the J gene end by 4 bases; junction bases not matched to a gene: 14. The CDR3 is 16 residues long. Here immunoSEQ multiplex PCR was the method, and the copy in TCRdb shows in-frame clones only, minus some. Altogether 2 million to 2.5 million clones are present, just over 90% being singletons, with the ten largest covering roughly 1.7%. The chain joins TRBV28 to TRBJ2-3; 9 bases align to TRBD2. The sequence derives from a young man in good health. Some clones in this sample may be carry-over from other donors' samples. The sequenced material came from naive CD8+ T cells from PBMCs. The CDR3 loop reads CASSWSGGRVADTQYF. For the CDR3, the DNA is TGTGCCAGTTCATGGTCCGGCGGGAGGGTGGCAGATACGCAGTATTTT.